These T cell receptor beta chains were read from a single sample in a study of T cells in Graves' hyperthyroidism and ophthalmopathy. TCRdb fed the multiplex PCR reads into MiXCR, producing one record per CDR3 protein. This table holds 100,000 to 140,000 distinct CDR3 sequences, about 16% found once. Sequencing was carried out using blood. Receptor source: a woman aged 45 to 65 with Graves' hyperthyroidism. CDR3s include the opening cysteine and the closing phenylalanine or tryptophan.

j_gene,v_gene,CDR3aa
TRBJ1-4,TRBV2,CASSKVNEKLFF
TRBJ1-1,TRBV15,CATSREGDEAFF
TRBJ2-1,TRBV20-1,CSASPAPDEQFF
TRBJ2-2,TRBV5-1,CASSSGPGGPGELFF
TRBJ1-1,TRBV20-1,CSASGQGTEAFF
TRBJ1-6,TRBV20-1,CSARTDSYNSPLHF
TRBJ2-1,TRBV2,CASPPGQDNNEQFF
TRBJ1-5,TRBV27,CASSLKGHNQPQHF
TRBJ2-7,TRBV5-1,CASSLDLAGLGEQYF
TRBJ2-2,TRBV6-1,CATHPGPTLTGELFF
TRBJ2-3,TRBV3-1,CASRASGFRTTDTQYF
TRBJ2-3,TRBV6-1,CASSDRGGTDTQYF
TRBJ2-1,TRBV11-2,CASSLYSQENNEQFF
TRBJ2-2,TRBV20-1,CSARGPSGRANGELFF
TRBJ1-5,TRBV3-1,CASSQGRATSNQPQHF
TRBJ2-1,TRBV18,CASSPMPSGTYNEQFF
TRBJ1-3,TRBV20-1,CSADRVAGNTIYF
TRBJ2-3,TRBV11-1,CASSTHQTANTQYF
TRBJ2-2,TRBV20-1,CSAIFPNTGELFF
TRBJ1-6,TRBV4-1,CASSQDSTGANSPLHF
TRBJ2-2,TRBV30,CAWSPRAGRTGELFF
TRBJ2-2,TRBV20-1,CSARGSGELFF
TRBJ2-7,TRBV7-2,CASSLDFVYEQYF
TRBJ2-5,TRBV5-1,CASSLERGWETQYF
TRBJ1-5,TRBV28,CASSLPGYSNQPQHF
TRBJ2-1,TRBV6-2/TRBV6-3,CASSLVSNSGEQFF
TRBJ2-5,TRBV20-1,CSASMKGRGETQYF
TRBJ1-4,TRBV20-1,CSARTSEGTSRNEKLFF
TRBJ1-2,TRBV2,CASSLILTGGKDGYTF
TRBJ2-2,TRBV3-1,CASSQVPSTGELFF
TRBJ1-2,TRBV24-1,CATSLTGNGYTF
TRBJ2-1,TRBV28,CASSLPRDRGLYNEQFF
TRBJ2-7,TRBV5-1,CASSLRDYEQYF
TRBJ2-3,TRBV5-6,CASSFPTSGRDTQYF
TRBJ1-2,TRBV18,CASSRSTGEGYTF
TRBJ2-3,TRBV20-1,CSVRAGGLAGSDTQYF
TRBJ1-3,TRBV18,CASSQGTAISGNTIYF
TRBJ2-3,TRBV28,CASSLFAHRTDTQYF
TRBJ2-1,TRBV6-5,CASSYLNSGTRGVSEQFF
TRBJ2-1,TRBV14,CASSQVFRTSGRKTYNEQFF
TRBJ2-3,TRBV4-2,CASSATVLTDTQYF
TRBJ2-5,TRBV18,CASSPRRDQETQYF
TRBJ1-5,TRBV12-3/TRBV12-4,CASSKGQGRRQPQHF
TRBJ2-3,TRBV11-2,CASSLYTGTSGRTDTQYF
TRBJ1-2,TRBV20-1,CRARDRLNYGYTF
TRBJ2-2,TRBV5-1,CASSLDRAAEELFF
TRBJ1-2,TRBV9,CASSQTGFYGYTF
TRBJ1-1,TRBV2,CASSFDSRDTEAFF
TRBJ1-1,TRBV2,CASIRQGNTEAFF
TRBJ1-1,TRBV11-1,CASSLERRTEAFF
TRBJ2-5,TRBV20-1,CSARASGRITQYF
TRBJ2-5,TRBV10-3,CAISESLGTGEETQYF
TRBJ2-3,TRBV6-1,CASSLSGSADTQYF